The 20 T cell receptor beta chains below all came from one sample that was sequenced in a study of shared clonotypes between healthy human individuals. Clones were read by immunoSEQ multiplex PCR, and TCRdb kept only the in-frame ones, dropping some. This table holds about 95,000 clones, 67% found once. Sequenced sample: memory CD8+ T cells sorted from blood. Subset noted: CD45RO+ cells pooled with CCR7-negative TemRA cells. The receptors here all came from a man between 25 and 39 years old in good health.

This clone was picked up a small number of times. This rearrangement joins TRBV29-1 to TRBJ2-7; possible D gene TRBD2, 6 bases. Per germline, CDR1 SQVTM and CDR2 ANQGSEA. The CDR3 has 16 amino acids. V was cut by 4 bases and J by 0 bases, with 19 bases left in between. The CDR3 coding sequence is TGCAGCGTTGGGGAGGTACTAGCTGGCGGCTCCTACGAGCAGTACTTC. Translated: CSVGEVLAGGSYEQYF.

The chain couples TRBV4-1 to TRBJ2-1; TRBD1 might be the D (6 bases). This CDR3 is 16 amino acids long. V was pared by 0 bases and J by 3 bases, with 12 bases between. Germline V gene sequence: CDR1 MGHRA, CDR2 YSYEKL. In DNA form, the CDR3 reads TGCGCCAGCAGCCAAGATCTGGACAGATTCTACAATGAGCAGTTCTTC. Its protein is CASSQDLDRFYNEQFF.

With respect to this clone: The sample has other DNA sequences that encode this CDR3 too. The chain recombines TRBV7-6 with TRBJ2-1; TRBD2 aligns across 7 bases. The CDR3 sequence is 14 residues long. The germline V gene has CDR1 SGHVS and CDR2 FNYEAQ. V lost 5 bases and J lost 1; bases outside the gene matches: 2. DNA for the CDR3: TGTGCCAGCAGCCTCGGGGGGTCCTACAATGAGCAGTTCTTC. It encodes CASSLGGSYNEQFF.

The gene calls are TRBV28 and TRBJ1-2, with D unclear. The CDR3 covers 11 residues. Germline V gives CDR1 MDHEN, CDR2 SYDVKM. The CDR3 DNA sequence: TGTGTCTCGGGTATCAACTATGGCTACACCTTC. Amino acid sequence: CVSGINYGYTF.

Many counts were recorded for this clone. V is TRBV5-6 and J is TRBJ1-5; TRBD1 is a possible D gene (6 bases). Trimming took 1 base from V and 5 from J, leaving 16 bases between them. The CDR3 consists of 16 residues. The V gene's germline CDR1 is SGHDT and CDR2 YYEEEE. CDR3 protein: CASSLSGTWFDQPQHF. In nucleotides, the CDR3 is TGTGCCAGCAGCTTGTCCGGGACATGGTTTGATCAGCCCCAGCATTTT.

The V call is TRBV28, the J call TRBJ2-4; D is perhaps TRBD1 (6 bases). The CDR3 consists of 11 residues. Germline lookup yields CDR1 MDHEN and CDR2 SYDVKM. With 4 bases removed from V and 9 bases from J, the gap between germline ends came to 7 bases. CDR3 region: CASSWGPIQYF. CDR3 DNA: TGTGCCAGCAGTTGGGGGCCCATTCAGTACTTC. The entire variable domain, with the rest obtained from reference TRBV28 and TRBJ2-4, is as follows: DVKVTQSSRYLVKRTGEKVFLECVQDMDHENMFWYRQDPGLGLRLIYFSYDVKMKEKGDIPEGYSVSREKKERFSLILESASTNQTSMYLCASSWGPIQYFGAGTRLSVL.

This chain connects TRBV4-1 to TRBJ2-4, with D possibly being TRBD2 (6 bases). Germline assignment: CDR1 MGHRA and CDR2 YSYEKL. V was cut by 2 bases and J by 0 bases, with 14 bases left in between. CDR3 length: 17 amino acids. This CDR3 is CASSQPGLELAKNIQYF. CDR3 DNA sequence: TGCGCCAGCAGCCAACCGGGACTCGAGTTAGCCAAAAACATTCAGTACTTC.

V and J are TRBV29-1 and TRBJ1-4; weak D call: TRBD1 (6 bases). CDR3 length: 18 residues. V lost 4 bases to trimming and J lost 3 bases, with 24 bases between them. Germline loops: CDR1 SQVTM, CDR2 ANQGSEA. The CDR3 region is CSVAFNDRLSLSNEKLFF. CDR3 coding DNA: TGCAGCGTTGCTTTTAACGACAGGCTTTCACTATCTAATGAAAAACTGTTTTTT. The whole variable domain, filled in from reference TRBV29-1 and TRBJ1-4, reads SAVISQKPSRDICQRGTSLTIQCQVDSQVTMMFWYRQQPGQSLTLIATANQGSEATYESGFVIDKFPISRPNLTFSTLTVSNMSPEDSSIYLCSVAFNDRLSLSNEKLFFGSGTQLSVL.

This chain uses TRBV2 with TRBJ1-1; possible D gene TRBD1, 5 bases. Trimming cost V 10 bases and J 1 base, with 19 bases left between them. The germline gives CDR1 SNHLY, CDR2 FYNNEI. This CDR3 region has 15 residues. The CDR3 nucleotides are TGTGCCAACTGGGCGTCCCGGGACGGGAACACTGAAGCTTTCTTT. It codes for CANWASRDGNTEAFF. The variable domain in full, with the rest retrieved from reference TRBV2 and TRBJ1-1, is EPEVTQTPSHQVTQMGQEVILRCVPISNHLYFYWYRQILGQKVEFLVSFYNNEISEKSEIFDDQFSVERPDGSNFTLKIRSTKLEDSAMYFCANWASRDGNTEAFFGQGTRLTVV.

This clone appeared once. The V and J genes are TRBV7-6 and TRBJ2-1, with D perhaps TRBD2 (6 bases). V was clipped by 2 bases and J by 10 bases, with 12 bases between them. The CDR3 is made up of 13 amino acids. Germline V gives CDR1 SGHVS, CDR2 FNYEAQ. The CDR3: CASSLNGGTEQFF. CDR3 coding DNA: TGTGCCAGCAGCTTAAACGGCGGGACGGAGCAGTTCTTC.

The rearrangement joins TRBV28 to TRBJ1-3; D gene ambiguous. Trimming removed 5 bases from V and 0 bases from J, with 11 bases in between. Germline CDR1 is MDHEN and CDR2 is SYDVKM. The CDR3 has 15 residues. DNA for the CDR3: TGTGCCAGCAGTACGGACCGCAACTCTGGAAACACCATATATTTT. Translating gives CASSTDRNSGNTIYF.

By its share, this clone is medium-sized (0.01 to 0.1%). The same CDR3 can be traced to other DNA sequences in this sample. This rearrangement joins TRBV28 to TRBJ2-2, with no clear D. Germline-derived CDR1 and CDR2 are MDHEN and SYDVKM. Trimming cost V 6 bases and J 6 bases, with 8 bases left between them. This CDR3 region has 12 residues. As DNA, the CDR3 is TGTGCCAGCAGCTGGAGCCCCGGGGAGCTGTTTTTT. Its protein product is CASSWSPGELFF.

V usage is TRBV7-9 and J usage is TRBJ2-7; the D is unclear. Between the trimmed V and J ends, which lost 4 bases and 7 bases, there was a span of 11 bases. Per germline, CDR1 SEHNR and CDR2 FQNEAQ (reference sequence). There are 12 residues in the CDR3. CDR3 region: CASSYQVEEQYF. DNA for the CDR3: TGTGCCAGCAGCTATCAGGTGGAAGAGCAGTACTTC.

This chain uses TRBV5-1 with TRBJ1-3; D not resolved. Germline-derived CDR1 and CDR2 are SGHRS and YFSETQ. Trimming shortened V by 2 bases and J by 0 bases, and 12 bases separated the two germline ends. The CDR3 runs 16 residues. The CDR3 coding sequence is TGCGCCAGCAGCTTAGACGGATCCCGCTCTGGAAACACCATATATTTT. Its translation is CASSLDGSRSGNTIYF.

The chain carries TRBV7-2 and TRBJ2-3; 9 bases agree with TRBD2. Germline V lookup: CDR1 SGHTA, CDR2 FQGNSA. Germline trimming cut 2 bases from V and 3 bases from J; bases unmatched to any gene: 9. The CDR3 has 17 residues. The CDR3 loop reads CASSLLLISGRTDTQYF. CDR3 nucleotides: TGTGCCAGCAGCTTACTTTTGATTAGCGGGAGAACAGATACGCAGTATTTT.

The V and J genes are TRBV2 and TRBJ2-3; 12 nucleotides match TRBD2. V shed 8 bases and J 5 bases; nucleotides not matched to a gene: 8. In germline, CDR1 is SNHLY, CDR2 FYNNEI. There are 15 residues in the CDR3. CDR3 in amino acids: CASRVLAGGVDTQYF. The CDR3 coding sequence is TGTGCCAGCCGTGTGCTAGCGGGAGGGGTAGATACGCAGTATTTT.

DNA for the CDR3: TGTGCCAGCACCCGTGCAGCCGAGCAGTACTTC. Its translation is CASTRAAEQYF. The gene calls are TRBV28 and TRBJ2-5; D gene unclear. The last part of the DNA fits TRBJ2-7 better; the J call may be wrong. The germline V gene encodes CDR1 MDHEN and CDR2 SYDVKM. The CDR3 runs 11 residues.

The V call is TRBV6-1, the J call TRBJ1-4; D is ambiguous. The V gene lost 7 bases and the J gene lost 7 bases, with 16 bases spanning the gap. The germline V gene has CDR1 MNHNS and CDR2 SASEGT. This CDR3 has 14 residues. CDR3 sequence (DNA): TGTGCCAGCAAACAGACGTTCGGTGGTGAAAAACTGTTTTTT. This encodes CASKQTFGGEKLFF.

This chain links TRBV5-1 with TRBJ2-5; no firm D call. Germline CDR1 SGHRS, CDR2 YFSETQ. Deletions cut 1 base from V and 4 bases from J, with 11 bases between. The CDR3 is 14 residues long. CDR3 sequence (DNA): TGCGCCAGCAGCTTGCAATGGAAGGGAGAGACCCAGTACTTC. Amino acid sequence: CASSLQWKGETQYF.

The CDR3 loop is CATRSGTGEKLFF. CDR3 bases: TGTGCCACAAGGTCCGGGACGGGTGAAAAACTGTTTTTT. The chain recombines TRBV2 with TRBJ1-4, with D possibly being TRBD1 (5 bases). Trimming removed 10 bases at V and 7 bases at J, with 16 bases between. Germline V CDR1 and CDR2: SNHLY, FYNNEI. The length of the CDR3 is 13 residues.